This T cell receptor beta chain originates from a study of Ad26.COV2.S vaccination and SARS-CoV-2 variants. Study background: Donor participated within the Ad26.COV2.S arm of the COV1001 trial. Recipients of Ad26.COV2.S got it intramuscularly, once or twice 56 days apart.

V dropped 0 bases and J dropped 10 bases, with 10 bases sitting between them. There are 13 residues in the CDR3. The germline V gene has CDR1 LNHNV and CDR2 YYDKDF (reference sequence). Study results and limitations: Reported findings describe substantial breadth in spike-specific CD8+ and CD4+ T cell responses following vaccination.

Treatment here: roughly 18 received Ad26.COV2.S at low or high dose, single or two shots; a few received placebo; per-sample allocation not given. The investigators took samples on day 63 after the first vaccine or placebo injection. This Boston cohort included adults aged 18-55 years. A word on this clone: Its specificity is not known.

Assay: immunoSEQ multiplex PCR; the TCRdb copy retains only in-frame clones and omits some. The sample contains approximately 480,000 clones, roughly 87% of which appear only once. The material sequenced was peripheral blood, taken in a trial of Ad26.COV2.S vaccine versus placebo. This chain links TRBV15 with TRBJ2-1, with a weak D call TRBD1 (5 bases). This TCR was recovered from a person between 18 and 65 years old who received the Ad26.COV2.S COVID-19 vaccine or a placebo. The CDR3 here is CATSRDPKGEQFF. The CDR3 region has the DNA TGTGCCACCAGCAGAGATCCGAAGGGGGAGCAGTTCTTC.